Listed below are T cell receptor beta chains from one sample, sequenced in a study of T cell responses to AZD1222 COVID-19 vaccine. The assay was immunoSEQ multiplex PCR, and TCRdb's table has in-frame clones only and misses some. This sample has roughly 170,000 clones, with less than 95% found just once. Sequences were derived from peripheral blood, sampled on day 0 of AZD1222 vaccination. Receptors were obtained from an adult in good health. Both conserved end residues are part of each CDR3. The D gene is left open where the match is weak. Size tells how often a clone was seen (once, few, many) or the class of an expanded clone, and some rows leave it out.

CDR3 protein: CASSAFPGGTSYEQYF; CDR3 DNA: TGTGCCAGCAGCGCCTTCCCAGGGGGCACCTCCTACGAGCAGTACTTC; D gene: TRBD1; V gene: TRBV7-6; clone size: -; J gene: TRBJ2-7; CDR3 length: 16
CDR3 protein: CASSLLAGGPENEQFF; CDR3 DNA: TGTGCCAGCAGCCTACTAGCGGGGGGCCCGGAGAATGAGCAGTTCTTC; D gene: TRBD2; V gene: TRBV9; clone size: -; J gene: TRBJ2-1; CDR3 length: 16
CDR3 protein: CASRRDRLTYEQYF; CDR3 DNA: TGTGCCAGCAGGCGAGACAGGCTTACCTACGAGCAGTACTTC; D gene: -; V gene: TRBV7-9; clone size: -; J gene: TRBJ2-7; CDR3 length: 14
CDR3 protein: CAISDTANPNQPQHF; CDR3 DNA: TGTGCCATCAGTGATACAGCTAACCCCAATCAGCCCCAGCATTTT; D gene: -; V gene: TRBV10-3; clone size: -; J gene: TRBJ1-5; CDR3 length: 15
CDR3 protein: CASSLSPAGNTEAFF; CDR3 DNA: TGTGCCAGCAGCTTAAGCCCCGCGGGGAACACTGAAGCTTTCTTT; D gene: -; V gene: TRBV7-3; clone size: -; J gene: TRBJ1-1; CDR3 length: 15
CDR3 protein: CASSRMGGEAFF; CDR3 DNA: TGTGCCAGCAGCCGGATGGGGGGTGAAGCTTTCTTT; D gene: -; V gene: TRBV7-9; clone size: -; J gene: TRBJ1-1; CDR3 length: 12
CDR3 protein: CASSQDGGRIGEQYF; CDR3 DNA: TGTGCCAGCAGCCAAGACGGGGGGCGAATTGGGGAGCAGTACTTC; D gene: -; V gene: TRBV14; clone size: -; J gene: TRBJ2-7; CDR3 length: 15
CDR3 protein: CASSTDRVYGYTF; CDR3 DNA: TGTGCCAGCAGCACCGACAGGGTCTATGGCTACACCTTC; D gene: TRBD1; V gene: TRBV6-5; clone size: -; J gene: TRBJ1-2; CDR3 length: 13
CDR3 protein: CASSVGAGEYEQYF; CDR3 DNA: TGTGCCAGCAGCGTAGGGGCAGGGGAGTACGAGCAGTACTTC; D gene: -; V gene: TRBV9; clone size: -; J gene: TRBJ2-7; CDR3 length: 14
CDR3 protein: CASSLANGVGSGYTF; CDR3 DNA: TGTGCCAGCAGCTTGGCCAATGGGGTAGGTTCCGGCTACACCTTC; D gene: -; V gene: TRBV5-6; clone size: -; J gene: TRBJ1-2; CDR3 length: 15
CDR3 protein: CAWRKRGPHNEQFF; CDR3 DNA: TGTGCCTGGAGGAAGCGGGGGCCACACAATGAGCAGTTCTTC; D gene: TRBD2; V gene: TRBV30; clone size: -; J gene: TRBJ2-1; CDR3 length: 14
CDR3 protein: CASSLEIQATEAFF; CDR3 DNA: TGCGCCAGCAGCTTGGAAATTCAGGCCACTGAAGCTTTCTTT; D gene: -; V gene: TRBV5-1; clone size: -; J gene: TRBJ1-1; CDR3 length: 14
CDR3 protein: CASSLVRGDSPLHF; CDR3 DNA: TGTGCCAGCAGCTTGGTAAGGGGGGATTCACCCCTCCACTTT; D gene: -; V gene: TRBV5-6; clone size: once; J gene: TRBJ1-6; CDR3 length: 14
CDR3 protein: CASSTDGGRDEQYF; CDR3 DNA: TGTGCCAGCTCCACCGATGGGGGCAGGGACGAGCAGTACTTC; D gene: -; V gene: TRBV18; clone size: once; J gene: TRBJ2-7; CDR3 length: 14
CDR3 protein: CASSRDRAVGGYTF; CDR3 DNA: TGCGCCAGCAGCCGGGACAGGGCTGTTGGTGGCTACACCTTC; D gene: TRBD1; V gene: TRBV4-3; clone size: -; J gene: TRBJ1-2; CDR3 length: 14
CDR3 protein: CASSLGGGTGGSYEQYF; CDR3 DNA: TGTGCCAGCAGCTTAGGAGGTGGGACAGGGGGCTCCTACGAGCAGTACTTC; D gene: TRBD1; V gene: TRBV7-9; clone size: -; J gene: TRBJ2-7; CDR3 length: 17
CDR3 protein: CASSFVQGGVSPLHF; CDR3 DNA: TGTGCCAGCAGTTTTGTCCAGGGGGGAGTTTCACCCCTCCACTTT; D gene: TRBD1; V gene: TRBV27; clone size: once; J gene: TRBJ1-6; CDR3 length: 15
CDR3 protein: CARRQGPEELFF; CDR3 DNA: TGTGCCCGGAGACAGGGGCCGGAGGAGCTGTTTTTT; D gene: TRBD1; V gene: TRBV30; clone size: -; J gene: TRBJ2-2; CDR3 length: 12
CDR3 protein: CASSYSDRWNTEAFF; CDR3 DNA: TGTGCCAGCAGTTACTCCGACAGATGGAACACTGAAGCTTTCTTT; D gene: -; V gene: TRBV6-5; clone size: -; J gene: TRBJ1-1; CDR3 length: 15
CDR3 protein: CASSVSVTDRGSNYGYTF; CDR3 DNA: TGTGCCAGCAGCGTAAGCGTTACTGACAGGGGCTCTAACTATGGCTACACCTTC; D gene: TRBD1; V gene: TRBV9; clone size: -; J gene: TRBJ1-2; CDR3 length: 18
CDR3 protein: CASRGSKGNTGELFF; CDR3 DNA: TGTGCCAGCCGAGGGTCGAAGGGAAACACCGGGGAGCTGTTTTTT; D gene: -; V gene: TRBV7-8; clone size: -; J gene: TRBJ2-2; CDR3 length: 15
CDR3 protein: CASNQAEKPGQGEETQYF; CDR3 DNA: TGTGCCAGCAACCAAGCGGAAAAACCGGGACAGGGGGAAGAGACCCAGTACTTC; D gene: TRBD1; V gene: TRBV7-9; clone size: -; J gene: TRBJ2-5; CDR3 length: 18
CDR3 protein: CASSEGTPGGEQYF; CDR3 DNA: TGTGCCAGCAGTGAAGGGACCCCAGGGGGGGAGCAGTACTTC; D gene: -; V gene: TRBV2; clone size: -; J gene: TRBJ2-7; CDR3 length: 14
CDR3 protein: CAWSEGFTEAFF; CDR3 DNA: TGTGCCTGGAGTGAAGGTTTCACTGAAGCTTTCTTT; D gene: -; V gene: TRBV30; clone size: -; J gene: TRBJ1-1; CDR3 length: 12
CDR3 protein: CACGGAPQHF; CDR3 DNA: TGTGCCTGCGGCGGGGCCCCCCAGCATTTT; D gene: -; V gene: TRBV5-6; clone size: -; J gene: TRBJ1-5; CDR3 length: 10
CDR3 protein: CASSFLDRDAYNSPLHF; CDR3 DNA: TGTGCCAGCAGCTTTCTGGACAGGGATGCCTATAATTCACCCCTCCACTTT; D gene: TRBD1; V gene: TRBV7-2; clone size: once; J gene: TRBJ1-6; CDR3 length: 17
CDR3 protein: CASSLSVGGGSYGYTF; CDR3 DNA: TGCGCCAGCAGCTTGTCGGTGGGAGGGGGCAGCTATGGCTACACCTTC; D gene: TRBD1; V gene: TRBV5-1; clone size: -; J gene: TRBJ1-2; CDR3 length: 16
CDR3 protein: CAISEPGQPPYEQYF; CDR3 DNA: TGTGCCATCAGTGAGCCAGGACAGCCTCCCTACGAGCAGTACTTC; D gene: -; V gene: TRBV10-3; clone size: -; J gene: TRBJ2-7; CDR3 length: 15
CDR3 protein: CASSFLGDEQYF; CDR3 DNA: TGTGCCAGCAGCTTTTTGGGGGACGAGCAGTACTTC; D gene: -; V gene: TRBV7-9; clone size: -; J gene: TRBJ2-7; CDR3 length: 12
CDR3 protein: CASSLYLRIGEQFF; CDR3 DNA: TGTGCCAGCAGCTTATATCTAAGAATTGGGGAGCAGTTCTTC; D gene: -; V gene: TRBV7-2; clone size: -; J gene: TRBJ2-1; CDR3 length: 14
CDR3 protein: CASSLLLTSGGSYNEQFF; CDR3 DNA: TGTGCCAGCAGCTTACTGCTAACCAGCGGGGGCTCCTACAATGAGCAGTTCTTC; D gene: TRBD2; V gene: TRBV7-9; clone size: -; J gene: TRBJ2-1; CDR3 length: 18
CDR3 protein: CASSLTGGSPLHF; CDR3 DNA: TGTGCCAGCAGCTTGACAGGGGGTTCACCCCTCCACTTT; D gene: TRBD1; V gene: TRBV7-9; clone size: -; J gene: TRBJ1-6; CDR3 length: 13
CDR3 protein: CASSRLQGLFSYEQYF; CDR3 DNA: TGTGCCAGCAGCCGACTACAGGGCCTCTTCTCCTACGAGCAGTACTTC; D gene: -; V gene: TRBV5-6; clone size: -; J gene: TRBJ2-7; CDR3 length: 16
CDR3 protein: CASSSDANLFQFF; CDR3 DNA: TGCGCCAGCAGCTCGGACGCAAACCTCTTCCAGTTCTTC; D gene: -; V gene: TRBV5-1; clone size: once; J gene: TRBJ2-1; CDR3 length: 13
CDR3 protein: CASSVTATNEKLFF; CDR3 DNA: TGTGCCAGCAGCGTAACTGCAACTAATGAAAAACTGTTTTTT; D gene: -; V gene: TRBV9; clone size: -; J gene: TRBJ1-4; CDR3 length: 14
CDR3 protein: CASSPSQGAQSPLHF; CDR3 DNA: TGTGCCAGCAGCCCCTCACAGGGGGCGCAATCACCCCTCCACTTT; D gene: TRBD1; V gene: TRBV7-9; clone size: -; J gene: TRBJ1-6; CDR3 length: 15
CDR3 protein: CASTGQGIETQYF; CDR3 DNA: TGTGCCAGCACCGGACAGGGCATAGAGACCCAGTACTTC; D gene: TRBD1; V gene: TRBV7-6; clone size: -; J gene: TRBJ2-5; CDR3 length: 13
CDR3 protein: CASSDSYRDEKLFF; CDR3 DNA: TGTGCCAGCAGCGATTCGTACCGGGATGAAAAACTGTTTTTT; D gene: -; V gene: TRBV9; clone size: -; J gene: TRBJ1-4; CDR3 length: 14
CDR3 protein: CASSLGHLNTEAFF; CDR3 DNA: TGTGCCAGCAGCTTAGGACACCTGAACACTGAAGCTTTCTTT; D gene: -; V gene: TRBV7-2; clone size: -; J gene: TRBJ1-1; CDR3 length: 14
CDR3 protein: CASSLAIAGGGEQFF; CDR3 DNA: TGCGCCAGCAGCTTGGCCATAGCGGGGGGCGGTGAGCAGTTCTTC; D gene: TRBD2; V gene: TRBV5-1; clone size: -; J gene: TRBJ2-1; CDR3 length: 15
CDR3 protein: CASSFWVNTEAFF; CDR3 DNA: TGTGCCAGCAGTTTTTGGGTGAACACTGAAGCTTTCTTT; D gene: -; V gene: TRBV12-3/TRBV12-4; clone size: -; J gene: TRBJ1-1; CDR3 length: 13
CDR3 protein: CASSLQGPGYNSPLHF; CDR3 DNA: TGTGCCAGCAGCCTTCAGGGGCCAGGCTATAATTCACCCCTCCACTTT; D gene: -; V gene: TRBV7-2; clone size: -; J gene: TRBJ1-6; CDR3 length: 16